Sequencing of this T cell receptor (beta chain) was carried out in a study of technical replicates of blood from four donors. Per germline, CDR1 LGHNA and CDR2 YNFKEQ. The CDR3 length is 15 residues. V was pared by 3 bases and J by 5 bases, with 7 bases of the junction left unmatched. The repertoire was sequenced with immunoSEQ multiplex PCR; TCRdb's copy has only in-frame clones and lacks some. Of tens of thousands of clones in the sample, about 96% are singletons; the top ten hold roughly 0.2%. Sequencing was done on a sample of T cells isolated from PBMCs. The chain uses TRBV4-2 and TRBJ2-5, with 9 bases matching TRBD1. The clonotype originates from a human donor in good health. The CDR3 loop reads CASSQTGTGMETQYF. CDR3 DNA sequence: TGTGCCAGCAGCCAGACCGGGACAGGGATGGAGACCCAGTACTTC.